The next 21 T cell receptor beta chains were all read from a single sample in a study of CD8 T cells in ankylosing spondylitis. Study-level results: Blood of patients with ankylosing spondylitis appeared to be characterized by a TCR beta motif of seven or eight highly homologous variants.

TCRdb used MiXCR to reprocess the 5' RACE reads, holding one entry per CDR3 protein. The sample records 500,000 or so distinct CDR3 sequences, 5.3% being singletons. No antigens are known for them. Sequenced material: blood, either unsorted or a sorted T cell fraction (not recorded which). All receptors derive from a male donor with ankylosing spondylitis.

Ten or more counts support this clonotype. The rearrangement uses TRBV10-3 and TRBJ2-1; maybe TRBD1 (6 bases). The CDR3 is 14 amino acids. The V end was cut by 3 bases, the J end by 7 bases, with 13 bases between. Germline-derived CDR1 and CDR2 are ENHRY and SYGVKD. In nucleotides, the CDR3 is TGTGCCATCAGTGACTCAGGGGTTAAAAATGAGCAGTTCTTC. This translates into CAISDSGVKNEQFF.

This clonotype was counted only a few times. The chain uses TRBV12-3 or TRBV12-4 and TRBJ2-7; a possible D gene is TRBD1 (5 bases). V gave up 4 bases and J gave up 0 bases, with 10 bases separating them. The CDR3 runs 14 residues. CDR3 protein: CASSWTSTSYEQYF. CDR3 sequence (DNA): TGTGCCAGCAGTTGGACATCCACCTCCTACGAGCAGTACTTC.

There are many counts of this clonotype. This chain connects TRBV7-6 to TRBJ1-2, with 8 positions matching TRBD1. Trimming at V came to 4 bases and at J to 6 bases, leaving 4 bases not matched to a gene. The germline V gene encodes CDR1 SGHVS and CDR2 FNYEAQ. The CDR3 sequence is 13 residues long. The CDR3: CASSSRGRDGYTF. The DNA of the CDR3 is TGTGCCAGCAGCTCCAGGGGGCGGGATGGCTACACCTTC.

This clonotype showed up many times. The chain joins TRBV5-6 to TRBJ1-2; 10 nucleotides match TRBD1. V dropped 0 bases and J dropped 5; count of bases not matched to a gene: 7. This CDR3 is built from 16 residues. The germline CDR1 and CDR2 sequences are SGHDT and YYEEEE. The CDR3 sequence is CASSLGQGAVRYGYTF. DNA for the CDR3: TGTGCCAGCAGCTTGGGACAGGGGGCAGTAAGATATGGCTACACCTTC.

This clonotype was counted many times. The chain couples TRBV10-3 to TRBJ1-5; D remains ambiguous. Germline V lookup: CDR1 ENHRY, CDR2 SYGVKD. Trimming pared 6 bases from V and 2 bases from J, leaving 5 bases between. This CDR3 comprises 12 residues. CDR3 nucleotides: TGTGCCATCAGCAGCGGCAATCAGCCCCAGCATTTT. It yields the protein CAISSGNQPQHF.

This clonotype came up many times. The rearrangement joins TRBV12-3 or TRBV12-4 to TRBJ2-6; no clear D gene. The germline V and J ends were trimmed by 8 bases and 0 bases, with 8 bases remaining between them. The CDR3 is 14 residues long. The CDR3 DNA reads TGTGCCAGCGGATTAAGCTCTGGGGCCAACGTCCTGACTTTC. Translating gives CASGLSSGANVLTF.

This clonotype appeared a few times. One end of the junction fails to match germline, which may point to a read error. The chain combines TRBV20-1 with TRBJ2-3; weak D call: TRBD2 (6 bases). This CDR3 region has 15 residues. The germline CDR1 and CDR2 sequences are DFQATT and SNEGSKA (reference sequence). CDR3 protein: CCAGGTEAREDTQYF. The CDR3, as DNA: TGCTGTGCTGGCGGGACCGAGGCAAGGGAAGATACGCAGTATTTT.

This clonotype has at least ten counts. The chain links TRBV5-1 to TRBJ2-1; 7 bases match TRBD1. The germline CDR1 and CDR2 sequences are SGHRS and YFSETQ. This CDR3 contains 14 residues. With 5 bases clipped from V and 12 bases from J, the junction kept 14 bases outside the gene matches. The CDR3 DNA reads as TGCGCCAGCAGAAACCCGCGACAGGGAGCACGGCAGTTCTTC. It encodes CASRNPRQGARQFF.

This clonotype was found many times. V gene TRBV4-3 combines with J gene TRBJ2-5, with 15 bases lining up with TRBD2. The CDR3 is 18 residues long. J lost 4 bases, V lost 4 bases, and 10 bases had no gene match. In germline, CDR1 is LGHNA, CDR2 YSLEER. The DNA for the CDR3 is TGCGCCAGCAGCCCCGGACTAGCGGGAGGGGGGGTTACAGAGACCCAGTACTTC. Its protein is CASSPGLAGGGVTETQYF.

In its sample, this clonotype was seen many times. In DNA form, the CDR3 reads TGCAGCGCGGGACAGGCTGACTACGAGCAGTACTTC. This sequence encodes CSAGQADYEQYF. V is TRBV29-1 and J is TRBJ2-7; TRBD1 matches at 8 bases. The germline V gene encodes CDR1 SQVTM and CDR2 ANQGSEA. The CDR3 has 12 amino acids. V lost 7 bases, J lost 3 bases, and 5 bases stayed unmatched.

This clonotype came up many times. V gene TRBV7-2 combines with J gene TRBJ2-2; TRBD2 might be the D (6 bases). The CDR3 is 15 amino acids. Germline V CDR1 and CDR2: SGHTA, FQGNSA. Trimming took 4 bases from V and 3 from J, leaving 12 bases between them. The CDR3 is CASSSSGTHTGELFF. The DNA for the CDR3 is TGTGCCAGCAGCTCGTCCGGGACTCACACCGGGGAGCTGTTTTTT.

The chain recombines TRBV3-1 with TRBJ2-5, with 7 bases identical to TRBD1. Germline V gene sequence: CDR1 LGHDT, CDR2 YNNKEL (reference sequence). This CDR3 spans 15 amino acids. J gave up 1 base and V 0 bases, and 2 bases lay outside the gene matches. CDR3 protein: CASSQEGTVQETQYF. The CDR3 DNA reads TGTGCCAGCAGCCAAGAAGGGACAGTCCAAGAGACCCAGTACTTC.

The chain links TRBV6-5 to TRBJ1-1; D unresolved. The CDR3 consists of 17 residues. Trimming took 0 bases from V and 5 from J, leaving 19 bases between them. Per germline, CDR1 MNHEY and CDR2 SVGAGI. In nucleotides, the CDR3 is TGTGCCAGCAGTTACTCGAGAGGGTTCCCTTATATAACTGAAGCTTTCTTT. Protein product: CASSYSRGFPYITEAFF.

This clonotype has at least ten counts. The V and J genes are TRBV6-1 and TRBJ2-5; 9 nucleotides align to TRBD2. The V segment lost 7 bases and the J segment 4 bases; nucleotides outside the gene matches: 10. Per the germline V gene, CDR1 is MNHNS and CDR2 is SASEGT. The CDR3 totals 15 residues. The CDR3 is CASIPGTSRRETQYF. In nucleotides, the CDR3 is TGTGCCAGCATCCCCGGGACTAGCCGCAGAGAGACCCAGTACTTC.

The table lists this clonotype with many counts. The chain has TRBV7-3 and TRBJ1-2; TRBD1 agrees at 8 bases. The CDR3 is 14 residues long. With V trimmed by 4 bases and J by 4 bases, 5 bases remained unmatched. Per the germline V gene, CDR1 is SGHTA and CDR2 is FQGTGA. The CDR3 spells CASSSTGGGYGYTF. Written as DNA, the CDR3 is TGTGCCAGCAGCTCAACAGGGGGAGGCTATGGCTACACCTTC.

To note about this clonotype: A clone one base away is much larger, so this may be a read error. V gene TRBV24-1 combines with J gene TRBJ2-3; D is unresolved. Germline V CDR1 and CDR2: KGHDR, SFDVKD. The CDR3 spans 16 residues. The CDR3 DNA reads TGTGCCACCAGTGATTTGGGCTTTCTAATCAAAGATATGCAGTATTTT. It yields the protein CATSDLGFLIKDMQYF.

CDR3 residues: CASSPPRQGLLEQYF. The CDR3 DNA follows: TGTGCCAGCTCACCACCGAGGCAGGGACTATTGGAGCAGTACTTC. The chain has TRBV18 and TRBJ2-7, with 7 bases lining up with TRBD2. Germline assignment: CDR1 KGHSH and CDR2 LQKENI. CDR3 size: 15 residues. With 0 bases clipped from V and 7 bases from J, the junction kept 9 bases outside the gene matches.

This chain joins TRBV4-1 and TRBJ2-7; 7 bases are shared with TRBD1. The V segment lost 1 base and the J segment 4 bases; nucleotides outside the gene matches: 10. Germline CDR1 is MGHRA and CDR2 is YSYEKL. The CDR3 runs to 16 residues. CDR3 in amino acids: CASSQAPGQRLYEQYF. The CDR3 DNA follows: TGCGCCAGCAGCCAAGCCCCGGGACAGAGGTTATACGAGCAGTACTTC.

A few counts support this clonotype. The CDR3 reads CASSPGQLRNTGELFF. CDR3 DNA: TGTGCCAGCTCACCGGGCCAGCTTAGGAACACCGGGGAGCTGTTTTTT. The chain employs TRBV18 and TRBJ2-2, with no clear D. CDR3 length: 16 residues. Looked up from germline, CDR1 is KGHSH and CDR2 is LQKENI. V was trimmed by 3 bases and J by 1 base, leaving 12 bases between them.

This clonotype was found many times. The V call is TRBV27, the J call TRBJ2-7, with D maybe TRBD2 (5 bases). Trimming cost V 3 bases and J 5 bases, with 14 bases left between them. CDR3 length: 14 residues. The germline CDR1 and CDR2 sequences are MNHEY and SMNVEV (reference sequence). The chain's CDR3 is CASSFSGIDNEQYF. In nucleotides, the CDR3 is TGTGCCAGCAGTTTTTCCGGGATCGACAACGAGCAGTACTTC.

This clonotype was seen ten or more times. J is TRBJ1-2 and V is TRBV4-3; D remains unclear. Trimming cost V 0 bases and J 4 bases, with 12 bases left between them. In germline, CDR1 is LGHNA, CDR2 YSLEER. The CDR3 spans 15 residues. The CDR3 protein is CASSQDLKNGYGYTF. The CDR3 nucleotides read TGCGCCAGCAGCCAAGATCTCAAAAACGGCTATGGCTACACCTTC.